A selection of T cell receptor beta chains follows, all from one sample in a study of blood T cell repertoires in COVID-19. The data were produced by immunoSEQ multiplex PCR, yet TCRdb's version contains in-frame clones alone and is incomplete. The sample lists 540,000 or so clones, approximately 88% occurring once. Sequences were obtained from peripheral blood. Source of these receptors: a woman in her fifties or sixties with COVID-19, enrolled during active disease. Each CDR3 is given with its conserved first and last residue. The order of the fields is D gene, clone size, V gene, J gene, CDR3 length, CDR3 protein, CDR3 DNA. The D gene is left open where the match is weak. Rows give clone size only sometimes, using once, few, many, or a class for an expanded clone.

TRBD1	NA	TRBV19	TRBJ1-1	14	CASSTGTVNTEAFF	TGTGCCAGTAGTACCGGGACAGTAAACACTGAAGCTTTCTTT
NA	NA	TRBV19	TRBJ1-2	15	CASSPGPPSIGGYTF	TGTGCCAGTAGTCCAGGGCCCCCGAGTATTGGTGGCTACACCTTC
NA	NA	TRBV24-1	TRBJ2-1	14	CATSDLTGFGEQFF	TGTGCCACCAGTGATTTGACAGGGTTCGGTGAGCAGTTCTTC
NA	NA	TRBV1	TRBJ1-3	17	CTSSQERGQGSGNTIYF	TGCACCAGCAGCCAAGAGCGTGGACAGGGCTCTGGAAACACCATATATTTT
TRBD1	NA	TRBV9	TRBJ1-6	15	CASSVEQGANSPLHF	TGTGCCAGCAGCGTAGAACAGGGGGCTAATTCACCCCTCCACTTT
TRBD1	NA	TRBV30	TRBJ1-5	14	CAWSEGAGGQPQHF	TGTGCCTGGAGTGAGGGGGCTGGGGGTCAGCCCCAGCATTTT
NA	once	TRBV21-1	TRBJ2-3	16	CASSKDPHPGGDTQYF	TGTGCCAGCAGCAAAGACCCCCACCCGGGGGGGGATACGCAGTATTTT
TRBD1	NA	TRBV5-1	TRBJ2-2	15	CASSHDRGEAGELFF	TGCGCCAGCAGCCATGACAGGGGTGAGGCCGGGGAGCTGTTTTTT
NA	NA	TRBV24-1	TRBJ1-1	12	CATSADGVKAFF	TGTGCCACCAGTGCGGACGGGGTAAAAGCTTTCTTT
NA	NA	TRBV19	TRBJ2-7	14	CASSVSGSSYEQYF	TGTGCCAGTAGCGTTAGTGGGAGCTCCTACGAGCAGTACTTC
NA	NA	TRBV2	TRBJ2-7	16	CASSEEGTGPTYEQYF	TGTGCCAGCAGTGAAGAGGGTACAGGGCCCACCTACGAGCAGTACTTC
NA	NA	TRBV19	TRBJ2-7	14	CASSTDSFSYEQYF	TGTGCCAGTAGTACCGACAGTTTTTCCTACGAGCAGTACTTC
NA	NA	TRBV20-1	TRBJ2-5	11	CSAQMKETQYF	TGCAGTGCTCAGATGAAAGAGACCCAGTACTTC
TRBD1	NA	TRBV2	TRBJ1-1	14	CASRDGTVNTEAFF	TGTGCCAGCAGGGACGGGACAGTGAACACTGAAGCTTTCTTT
TRBD1	NA	TRBV30	TRBJ1-1	13	CAWHQQGAIEAFF	TGTGCCTGGCACCAACAGGGGGCTATTGAAGCTTTCTTT
NA	NA	TRBV28	TRBJ1-6	12	CAGGGRNSPLHF	TGTGCCGGGGGGGGCAGGAATTCACCCCTCCACTTT
TRBD1	once	TRBV24-1	TRBJ2-3	16	CATSDPGTGGTDTQYF	TGTGCCACCAGTGATCCCGGGACAGGGGGCACAGATACGCAGTATTTT
NA	NA	TRBV24-1	TRBJ1-5	17	CATSASRVRGGNQPQHF	TGTGCCACCTCCGCGAGTCGCGTTAGAGGGGGTAATCAGCCCCAGCATTTT
NA	NA	TRBV9	TRBJ1-3	15	CASSVAAGIGNTIYF	TGTGCCAGCAGCGTAGCAGCAGGGATTGGAAACACCATATATTTT
TRBD2	NA	TRBV5-1	TRBJ2-5	14	CASSYTSGGETQYF	TGCGCCAGCAGCTATACTAGCGGGGGGGAGACCCAGTACTTC
NA	once	TRBV28	TRBJ1-6	20	CASSPRSGKTEGLNNSPLHF	TGTGCCAGCAGTCCCAGATCCGGGAAGACGGAAGGGTTGAATAATTCACCCCTCCACTTT
TRBD1	NA	TRBV5-5	TRBJ1-3	17	CASSFDNRGTAGNTIYF	TGTGCCAGCAGCTTCGACAACAGGGGAACTGCTGGAAACACCATATATTTT
NA	NA	TRBV12-3/TRBV12-4	TRBJ1-3	10	CASSLNTIYF	TGTGCCAGCAGCTTAAACACCATATATTTT
TRBD2	once	TRBV6-5	TRBJ2-7	15	CASSYSTGGGYEQYF	TGTGCCAGCAGTTACTCTACCGGGGGGGGCTACGAGCAGTACTTC
TRBD1	NA	TRBV5-8	TRBJ1-3	16	CASSRTTGRSGNTIYF	TGTGCCAGCAGCCGTACGACAGGGAGGTCTGGAAACACCATATATTTT
NA	NA	TRBV15	TRBJ1-6	14	CATSRRVPDSPLHF	TGTGCCACCAGCAGACGAGTCCCGGATTCACCCCTCCACTTT
NA	NA	TRBV6-5	TRBJ2-7	13	CASLRGVSDEQYF	TGTGCCAGCCTAAGGGGCGTAAGCGACGAGCAGTACTTC
TRBD2	NA	TRBV7-2	TRBJ2-3	16	CASSFQRGSSTDTQYF	TGTGCCAGCAGCTTTCAGCGGGGGTCTAGCACAGATACGCAGTATTTT
NA	many	TRBV19	TRBJ1-4	15	CASSAQTGRGEKLFF	TGTGCCAGTAGTGCCCAAACAGGGAGGGGAGAAAAACTGTTTTTT
NA	NA	TRBV19	TRBJ1-5	14	CASSISGRNQPQHF	TGTGCCAGTAGTATTAGCGGGCGCAATCAGCCCCAGCATTTT
TRBD1	NA	TRBV5-1	TRBJ2-1	14	CASSRTGGDDEQFF	TGCGCCAGCAGCAGAACAGGGGGTGACGATGAGCAGTTCTTC
TRBD1	NA	TRBV6-5	TRBJ1-1	13	CASRGTGNTEAFF	TGTGCCAGCAGAGGGACAGGGAACACTGAAGCTTTCTTT
NA	few	TRBV14	TRBJ1-2	12	CASSQQGRGYTF	TGTGCCAGCAGCCAACAGGGCCGCGGCTACACCTTC
TRBD1	NA	TRBV28	TRBJ2-7	15	CASSPEPGQNYEQYF	TGTGCCAGCAGCCCGGAGCCGGGACAGAACTACGAGCAGTACTTC
TRBD1	NA	TRBV3-1/TRBV3-2	TRBJ1-2	14	CASSQDRGGYGYTF	TGTGCCAGCAGCCAGGACAGGGGGGGTTATGGCTACACCTTC
TRBD1	NA	TRBV23-1	TRBJ2-7	15	CASTDRVLSTDEQYF	TGCGCCAGCACCGACAGGGTCTTATCAACCGACGAGCAGTACTTC
NA	NA	TRBV6-5	TRBJ1-1	14	CASSLYQGNTEAFF	TGTGCCAGCAGCCTTTATCAGGGAAACACTGAAGCTTTCTTT
NA	NA	TRBV14	TRBJ1-4	15	CASSPQGTTNEKLFF	TGTGCCAGCAGCCCTCAGGGGACAACTAATGAAAAACTGTTTTTT
NA	NA	TRBV3-1/TRBV3-2	TRBJ2-2	14	CASSQGPATGELFF	TGTGCCAGCAGCCAGGGGCCGGCCACCGGGGAGCTGTTTTTT
TRBD1	NA	TRBV18	TRBJ1-2	15	CASSSGQVAYYGYTF	TGTGCCAGCTCATCGGGACAGGTGGCTTACTATGGCTACACCTTC
NA	NA	TRBV19	TRBJ1-5	15	CASSPTSSGNQPQHF	TGTGCCAGTAGTCCTACTTCCTCTGGCAATCAGCCCCAGCATTTT
NA	NA	TRBV18	TRBJ1-5	17	CASSLGAGARNNQPQHF	TGTGCCAGCTCACTTGGGGCGGGGGCGAGGAACAATCAGCCCCAGCATTTT
NA	NA	TRBV12-3/TRBV12-4	TRBJ1-4	13	CASRGGGSEKLFF	TGTGCCAGCAGGGGGGGAGGGAGCGAAAAACTGTTTTTT
NA	NA	TRBV7-9	TRBJ1-1	14	CASNLQGGDTEAFF	TGTGCCAGCAACCTACAGGGAGGGGACACTGAAGCTTTCTTT
TRBD2	once	TRBV28	TRBJ2-5	13	CASSYGGVETQYF	TGTGCCAGCAGTTATGGGGGGGTAGAGACCCAGTACTTC
NA	NA	TRBV7-9	TRBJ1-1	13	CASNEAGGTEAFF	TGTGCCAGCAACGAGGCGGGGGGTACTGAAGCTTTCTTT
NA	NA	TRBV5-4	TRBJ2-5	15	CASSPEPGQQETQYF	TGTGCCAGCAGCCCGGAGCCGGGACAACAAGAGACCCAGTACTTC
NA	NA	TRBV7-9	TRBJ2-3	14	CASSFLISTDTQYF	TGTGCCAGCAGCTTCTTAATTAGCACAGATACGCAGTATTTT
TRBD1	NA	TRBV5-1	TRBJ1-1	17	CASSPPRQGGKNTEAFF	TGCGCCAGCAGCCCACCTAGACAGGGTGGGAAGAACACTGAAGCTTTCTTT
NA	NA	TRBV19	TRBJ1-1	14	CASSVTGSNTEAFF	TGTGCCAGTAGTGTTACAGGGTCGAACACTGAAGCTTTCTTT
TRBD1	NA	TRBV6-4	TRBJ1-2	14	CASTPGQGAGGYTF	TGTGCCAGCACCCCCGGACAGGGGGCGGGAGGCTACACCTTC
NA	NA	TRBV5-1	TRBJ1-2	14	CASSLEGQKSGYTF	TGCGCCAGCAGCTTGGAGGGGCAGAAGTCAGGCTACACCTTC
TRBD1	NA	TRBV6-5	TRBJ1-5	15	CASSPDRGVDQPQHF	TGTGCCAGCAGTCCCGACAGGGGAGTAGATCAGCCCCAGCATTTT
TRBD1	NA	TRBV5-4	TRBJ2-6	16	CASSLQGAAGANVLTF	TGTGCCAGCAGCTTGCAGGGGGCGGCGGGGGCCAACGTCCTGACTTTC
TRBD2	NA	TRBV9	TRBJ2-3	15	CASSGRGDGTDTQYF	TGTGCCAGCAGCGGGCGGGGGGATGGCACAGATACGCAGTATTTT
TRBD2	NA	TRBV29-1	TRBJ2-3	15	CSVEDTGGPTDTQYF	TGCAGCGTTGAAGATACGGGGGGGCCCACAGATACGCAGTATTTT
NA	NA	TRBV5-8	TRBJ1-1	13	CASSLHDDTEAFF	TGTGCCAGCAGCTTACATGATGACACTGAAGCTTTCTTT
NA	NA	TRBV6-5	TRBJ2-7	14	CASSYRGSPAEQYF	TGTGCCAGCAGTTATCGGGGGTCGCCTGCCGAGCAGTACTTC